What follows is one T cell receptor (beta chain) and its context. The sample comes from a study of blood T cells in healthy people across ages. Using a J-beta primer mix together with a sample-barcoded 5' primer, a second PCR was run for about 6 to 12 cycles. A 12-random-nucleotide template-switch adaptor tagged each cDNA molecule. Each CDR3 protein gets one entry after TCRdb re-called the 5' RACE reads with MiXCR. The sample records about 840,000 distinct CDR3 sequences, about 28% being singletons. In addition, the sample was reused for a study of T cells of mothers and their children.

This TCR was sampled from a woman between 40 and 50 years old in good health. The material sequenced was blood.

The CDR3 reads CASSPQGGYGQYF. The CDR3 DNA is TGTGCCAGCTCACCCCAGGGAGGGTATGGGCAGTACTTC. V is TRBV18 and J is TRBJ2-5; 7 bases map to TRBD2. The length of the CDR3 is 13 residues. Germline V CDR1 and CDR2: KGHSH, LQKENI. Trimming cost V 3 bases and J 11 bases; bases outside gene matches: 9.